These T cell receptor beta chains were read from a single sample in a study of neurological immune-mediated disorders. TCRdb processed the 5' RACE reads anew with MiXCR; each CDR3 protein has one entry. Of over 55,000 distinct CDR3 sequences detected, 9.7% appear once; the ten largest clones hold around 12%. The specimen sequenced was PBMCs. Receptors were obtained from a man between 25 and 39 years old in good health. Each CDR3 is given without its conserved first and last residue.

TRBJ2-1	TRBV24-1	ATGASYNEQF
TRBJ2-3	TRBV4-1	ASSPRTGTDTQY
TRBJ2-5	TRBV20-1	SAREGTALGETQY
TRBJ2-7	TRBV6-1	ASSEFRTGSYEQY
TRBJ2-2	TRBV7-2	ASSLGIRESTGELF
TRBJ1-4	TRBV18	ASSPGAQNEKLF
TRBJ2-5	TRBV5-1	ASSLGVGGYQETQY
TRBJ2-5	TRBV5-1	ASSLVIPGQGAPGERETQY
TRBJ2-7	TRBV4-1	ASSKEDAYEQY
TRBJ2-1	TRBV5-1	ASSLQREQSYNEQF
TRBJ2-7	TRBV7-9	ASSLVGYSLDEQY
TRBJ2-7	TRBV5-1	ASGRGTETYEQY
TRBJ2-7	TRBV7-9	ASSPQSGEQY
TRBJ1-5	TRBV5-1	ASSWTGGEGPQH
TRBJ2-7	TRBV29-1	SVEGQGWYEQY
TRBJ2-5	TRBV14	ASSPPGLAGVETQY
TRBJ1-1	TRBV29-1	SVEPGTGGLATEAF
TRBJ1-1	TRBV10-3	AISHTGSSGTEAF
TRBJ1-2	TRBV3-1	ASSHLAQGVGGYT
TRBJ2-7	TRBV6-1	ASRDREDGSYEQY
TRBJ2-5	TRBV3-1	ASSPLLGGETQY
TRBJ2-1	TRBV14	ASSQLGGGRSYNEQF